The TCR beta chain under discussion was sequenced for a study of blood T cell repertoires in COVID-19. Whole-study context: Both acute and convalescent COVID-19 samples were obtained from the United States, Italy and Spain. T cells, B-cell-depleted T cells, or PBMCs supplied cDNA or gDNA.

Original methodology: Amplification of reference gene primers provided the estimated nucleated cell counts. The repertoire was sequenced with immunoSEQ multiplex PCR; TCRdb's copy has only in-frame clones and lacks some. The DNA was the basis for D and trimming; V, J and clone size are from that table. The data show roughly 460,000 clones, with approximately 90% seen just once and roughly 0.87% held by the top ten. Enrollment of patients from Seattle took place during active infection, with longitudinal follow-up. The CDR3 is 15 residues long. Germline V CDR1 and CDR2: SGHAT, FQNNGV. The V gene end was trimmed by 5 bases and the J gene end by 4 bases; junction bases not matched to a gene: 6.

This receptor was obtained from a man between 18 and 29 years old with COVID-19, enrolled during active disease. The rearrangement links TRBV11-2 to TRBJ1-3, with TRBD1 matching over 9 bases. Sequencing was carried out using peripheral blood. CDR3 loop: CASSARTGEGNTIYF. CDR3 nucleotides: TGTGCCAGCAGCGCCCGGACAGGGGAAGGAAACACCATATATTTT.